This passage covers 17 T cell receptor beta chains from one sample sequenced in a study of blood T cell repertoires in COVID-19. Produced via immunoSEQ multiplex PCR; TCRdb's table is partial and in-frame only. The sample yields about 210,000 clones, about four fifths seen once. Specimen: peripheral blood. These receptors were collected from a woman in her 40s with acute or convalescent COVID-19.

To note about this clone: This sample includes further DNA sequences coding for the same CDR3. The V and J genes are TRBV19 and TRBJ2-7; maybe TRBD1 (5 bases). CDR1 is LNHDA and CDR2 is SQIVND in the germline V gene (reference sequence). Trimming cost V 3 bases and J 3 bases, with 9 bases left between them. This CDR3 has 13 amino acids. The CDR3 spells CASSMGRYYEQYF. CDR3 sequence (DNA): TGTGCCAGTAGTATGGGGCGGTACTACGAGCAGTACTTC.

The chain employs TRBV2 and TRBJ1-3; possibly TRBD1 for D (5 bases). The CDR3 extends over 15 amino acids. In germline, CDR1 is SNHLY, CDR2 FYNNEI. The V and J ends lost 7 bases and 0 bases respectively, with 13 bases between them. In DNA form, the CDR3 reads TGTGCCAGCACTCAAGGGGTAAACTCTGGAAACACCATATATTTT. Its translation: CASTQGVNSGNTIYF.

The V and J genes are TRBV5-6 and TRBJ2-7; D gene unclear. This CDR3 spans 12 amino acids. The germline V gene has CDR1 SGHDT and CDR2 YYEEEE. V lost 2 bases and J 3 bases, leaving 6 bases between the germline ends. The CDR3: CASSFTVYEQYF. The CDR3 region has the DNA TGTGCCAGCAGCTTTACAGTCTACGAGCAGTACTTC.

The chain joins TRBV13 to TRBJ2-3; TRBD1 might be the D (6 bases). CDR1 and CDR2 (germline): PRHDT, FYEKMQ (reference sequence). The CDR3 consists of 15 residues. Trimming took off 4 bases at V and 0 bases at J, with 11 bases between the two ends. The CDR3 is CASSSPGQSTDTQYF. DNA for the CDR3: TGTGCCAGCAGCTCGCCCGGACAGAGCACAGATACGCAGTATTTT.

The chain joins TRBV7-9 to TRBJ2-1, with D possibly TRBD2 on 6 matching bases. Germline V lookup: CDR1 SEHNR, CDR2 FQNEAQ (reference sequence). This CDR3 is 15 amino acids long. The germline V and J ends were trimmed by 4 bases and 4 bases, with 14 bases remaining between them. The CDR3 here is CASSYDWTTYNEQFF. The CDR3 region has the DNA TGTGCCAGCAGCTACGACTGGACTACTTACAATGAGCAGTTCTTC.

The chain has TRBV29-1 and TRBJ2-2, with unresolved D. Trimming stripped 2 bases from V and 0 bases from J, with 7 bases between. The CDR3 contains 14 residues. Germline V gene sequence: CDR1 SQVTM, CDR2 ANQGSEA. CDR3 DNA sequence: TGCAGCGTTGAACTGGGCACGAACACCGGGGAGCTGTTTTTT. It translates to CSVELGTNTGELFF.

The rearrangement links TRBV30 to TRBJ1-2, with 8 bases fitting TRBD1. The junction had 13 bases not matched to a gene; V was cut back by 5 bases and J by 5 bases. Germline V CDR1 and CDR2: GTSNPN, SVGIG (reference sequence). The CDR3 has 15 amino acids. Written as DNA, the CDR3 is TGTGCCTGGTACCCAGACCAGGGGGCGCGATATGGCTACACCTTC. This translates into CAWYPDQGARYGYTF.

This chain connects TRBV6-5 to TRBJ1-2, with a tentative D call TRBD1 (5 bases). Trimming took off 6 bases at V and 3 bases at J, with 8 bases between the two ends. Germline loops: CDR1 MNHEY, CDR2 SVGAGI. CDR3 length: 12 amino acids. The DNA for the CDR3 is TGTGCCAGCAGCACAGGAGACTATGGCTACACCTTC. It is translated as CASSTGDYGYTF.

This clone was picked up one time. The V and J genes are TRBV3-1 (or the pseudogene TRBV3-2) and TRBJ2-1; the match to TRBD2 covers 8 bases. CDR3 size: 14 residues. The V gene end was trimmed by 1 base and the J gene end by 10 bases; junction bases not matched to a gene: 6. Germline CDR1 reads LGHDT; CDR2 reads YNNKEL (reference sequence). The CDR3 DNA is TGTGCCAGCAGCCAAGTTGCGGGGGGCGGGGAGCAGTTCTTC. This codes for CASSQVAGGGEQFF.

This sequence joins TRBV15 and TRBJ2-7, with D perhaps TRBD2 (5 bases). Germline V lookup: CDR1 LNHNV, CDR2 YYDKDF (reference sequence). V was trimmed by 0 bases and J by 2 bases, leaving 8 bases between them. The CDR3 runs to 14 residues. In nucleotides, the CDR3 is TGTGCCACCAGCAGAGAGAGGGTTACCTACGAGCAGTACTTC. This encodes CATSRERVTYEQYF.

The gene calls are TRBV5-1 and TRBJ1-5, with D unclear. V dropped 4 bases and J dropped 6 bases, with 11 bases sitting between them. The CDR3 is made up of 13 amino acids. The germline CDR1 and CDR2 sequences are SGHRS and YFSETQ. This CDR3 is CASSRWGGQPQHF. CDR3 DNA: TGCGCCAGCAGCAGGTGGGGAGGTCAGCCCCAGCATTTT. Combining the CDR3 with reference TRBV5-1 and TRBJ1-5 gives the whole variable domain KAGVTQTPRYLIKTRGQQVTLSCSPISGHRSVSWYQQTPGQGLQFLFEYFSETQRNKGNFPGRFSGRQFSNSRSEMNVSTLELGDSALYLCASSRWGGQPQHFGDGTRLSIL.

Here the CDR3 reads CASSIDGDSPGYTF. Written as DNA, the CDR3 is TGTGCCAGTAGTATAGATGGCGACAGCCCTGGCTACACCTTC. This chain links TRBV19 with TRBJ1-2, with D perhaps matching TRBD1 (5 bases). Germline CDR1 and CDR2: LNHDA and SQIVND (reference sequence). The CDR3 is 14 residues long. V dropped 0 bases and J dropped 7 bases, with 12 bases sitting between them. The variable domain in full, completed from reference TRBV19 and TRBJ1-2, reads DGGITQSPKYLFRKEGQNVTLSCEQNLNHDAMYWYRQDPGQGLRLIYYSQIVNDFQKGDIAEGYSVSREKKESFPLTVTSAQKNPTAFYLCASSIDGDSPGYTFGSGTRLTVV.

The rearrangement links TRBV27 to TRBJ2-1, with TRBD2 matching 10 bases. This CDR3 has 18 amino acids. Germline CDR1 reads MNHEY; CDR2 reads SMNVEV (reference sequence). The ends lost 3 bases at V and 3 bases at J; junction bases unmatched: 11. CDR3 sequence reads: CASSFIRRLAGVYNEQFF. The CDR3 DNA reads TGTGCCAGCAGTTTTATCCGTAGACTAGCGGGCGTCTACAATGAGCAGTTCTTC.

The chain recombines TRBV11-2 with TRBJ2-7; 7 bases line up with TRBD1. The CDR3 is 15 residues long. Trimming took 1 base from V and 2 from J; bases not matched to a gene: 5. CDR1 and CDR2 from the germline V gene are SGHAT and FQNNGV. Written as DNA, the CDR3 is TGTGCCAGCAGCTTAGGCCGGACAGGAGCCTACGAGCAGTACTTC. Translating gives CASSLGRTGAYEQYF.

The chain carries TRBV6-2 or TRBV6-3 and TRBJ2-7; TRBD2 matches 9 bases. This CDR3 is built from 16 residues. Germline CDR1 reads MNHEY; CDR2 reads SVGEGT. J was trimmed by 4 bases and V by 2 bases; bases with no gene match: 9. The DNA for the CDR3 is TGTGCCAGCAGTTACAAACCCACTAGCGGGTCATACGAGCAGTACTTC. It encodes CASSYKPTSGSYEQYF.

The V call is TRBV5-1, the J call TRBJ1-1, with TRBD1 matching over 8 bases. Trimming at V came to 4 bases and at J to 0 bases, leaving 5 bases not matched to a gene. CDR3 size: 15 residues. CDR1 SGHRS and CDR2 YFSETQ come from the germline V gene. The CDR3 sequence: CASSTSGGVNTEAFF. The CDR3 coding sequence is TGCGCCAGCAGCACCTCAGGGGGCGTGAACACTGAAGCTTTCTTT. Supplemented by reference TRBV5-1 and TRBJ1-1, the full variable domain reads KAGVTQTPRYLIKTRGQQVTLSCSPISGHRSVSWYQQTPGQGLQFLFEYFSETQRNKGNFPGRFSGRQFSNSRSEMNVSTLELGDSALYLCASSTSGGVNTEAFFGQGTRLTVV.

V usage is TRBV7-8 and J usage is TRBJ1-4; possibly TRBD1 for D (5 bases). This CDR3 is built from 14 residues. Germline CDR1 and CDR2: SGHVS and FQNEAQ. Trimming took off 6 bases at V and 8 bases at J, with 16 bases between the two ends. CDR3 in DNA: TGTGCCAGCAGACCCTCCGGGGGGAGGGAAAAACTGTTTTTT. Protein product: CASRPSGGREKLFF.